This TCR beta chain stems from a study of CD8+ T cells in alopecia areata (dated by TCRdb to 2017 to 2018). Turning to the overall study: Treated patients were enrolled in an open-label pilot trial of oral tofacitinib at 5 to 10 mg twice daily for moderate-to-severe alopecia areata. TCRbeta CDR3 regions were amplified by immunoSEQ multiplex PCR with 35 Vbeta forward and 13 Jbeta reverse primers. The SALT score, which quantifies the percentage of affected scalp surface area, was used to measure disease severity in treated patients. Clonality in the scalp was compared among normal scalp (n=4), patchy alopecia areata scalp (n=8), and alopecia totalis/universalis scalp (n=8). Patients on tofacitinib were biopsied at baseline and after 4 and 24 weeks of treatment, and several of the patients also had a later scalp biopsy. The study used high-throughput TCRbeta sequencing to examine T cell clonal expansion in alopecia areata, in both the C3H/HeJ mouse model and human patients. RNA was extracted with the PAXgene miRNA kit for fixed scalp, the miRNeasy kit for PBMCs, and the RNeasy kit for mouse skin. Patients stayed on tofacitinib for 6 to 18 months and then had 6 months of follow-up off drug so that delayed response and recurrence could be assessed. Human TCRbeta sequencing covered scalp tissue and sorted CD4+ and CD8+ peripheral blood T cells from patchy and totalis/universalis alopecia areata patients and healthy controls. Here is what the overall study found, with its caveats: Unlike mouse skin, where gammadelta T cells dominate, normal human skin contains resident alphabeta T cells that get sequenced too, which complicates analysis of the scalp TCR repertoire. Because the treated cohort was small and had just a single nonresponder, larger studies are needed to establish links between baseline CD8+ expansion and response. Many expanded lesional clones were found to persist in scalp and blood during tofacitinib treatment, and relapse after treatment cessation may be partly explained by this persistence. Scalp clonality and the number of expanded CD8+ clones among the top 100 scalp clones were significantly decreased by tofacitinib. TCR sequences shared between patients were less clear than in mice, possibly partly because of HLA diversity in the patient population. Lesional scalp, especially in alopecia totalis/universalis, showed higher clonality and more expanded CD8+ clones than normal scalp, suggesting antigenic drive.

Taken with the paper, the label for treatment or condition translates to: oral pan-JAK inhibitor, 5-10 mg twice daily. From alopecia areata patients, peripheral blood was collected along with lesional scalp punch biopsies. PBMCs were isolated by density centrifugation and stained for CD3, CD4 and CD8, after which CD4+ and CD8+ T cells were sorted on a FACSAria. About this clone: Its antigen is unknown. No clone much larger than this one lies a single base away; base qualities are absent.

Cut back by 4 bases and 6 bases, the V and J ends lie 17 bases apart. The CDR3 holds 15 amino acids from the cysteine to the phenylalanine. The kept DNA is CDR3 alone, 45 bases in frame from the first base. Via the germline V gene, CDR1 is SGHRS and CDR2 YFSETQ. The library was made by the immunoSEQ multiplex PCR assay. RNA was extracted from all samples and reverse transcribed into cDNA as template for TCR sequencing. First-strand cDNA was synthesized using SuperScript III with a 2:1 mix of oligo-dT and random hexamers. A synthetic immune receptor repertoire was used to measure amplification bias, and any remaining bias was corrected computationally. In the paper's pipeline: Raw reads were preprocessed to remove errors, and CDR3 was defined according to IMGT conventions as the region from the conserved cysteine to phenylalanine. To get clonality, Shannon entropy was normalized by log2 of the number of productive unique TCRs and the result was subtracted from 1. Scalp TCRbeta sequences were cross-referenced with sorted blood CD4 and CD8 repertoires so that the CD4 or CD8 identity of scalp clones could be inferred. Not all clones reach the TCRdb copy of this immuneACCESS table, which keeps in-frame sequences only. Checked studies attribute under half of the gap to unresolved V genes and leave the rest unexplained. The D gene and trimming were derived from the DNA, and the V and J assignments and clone size from that table. The sample table shows roughly 280,000 clones, and about 60% are seen once. The ten largest make up about 0.93% of the sample.

The rearrangement combines TRBV5-1 with TRBJ1-5; the D segment could be TRBD1, given 6 matching bases. Sample: CD4+ T cells sorted from blood, taken at roughly week 53, from a patient treated with tofacitinib. The TCR originated in a human donor with alopecia areata. The DNA sequence reads TGCGCCAGCAGCCCGGCGGGGGGGCAGCGTCAGCCCCAGCATTTT. This is translated as CASSPAGGQRQPQHF.